The 31 T cell receptor beta chains listed next were all sequenced from one sample in a study of regulatory T cells in long-lasting Graves disease. Sample time point: persistent/refractory GD, antithyroid drugs over 5 years with positive TRAb. Construction of the TCR library relied on RNA isolated from PBMCs. With iRepertoire HTBI primers and Arm-PCR of CDR3 regions, TCR beta libraries were built. TCRdb reanalysed the multiplex PCR reads using MiXCR and keeps one entry per CDR3 protein. The sample has some 370,000 distinct CDR3 sequences, roughly 20% seen once; the top ten hold roughly 20%. The specimen was peripheral blood mononuclear cells (PBMCs), collected when the disease was refractory, from a patient treated with antithyroid drugs. These receptors all stem from a female donor with Graves disease.

This clonotype has a handful of counts. The gene calls are TRBV2 and TRBJ2-2; D remains unclear. There are 14 residues in the CDR3. The V end lost 4 bases, the J end lost 4 bases, and 10 bases lay between the germline ends. The germline CDR1 and CDR2 sequences are SNHLY and FYNNEI. CDR3 loop: CASSAQDLTGELFF. For the CDR3, the DNA is TGTGCCAGCAGTGCCCAGGACCTCACCGGGGAGCTGTTTTTT. Full variable domain (missing parts from reference TRBV2 and TRBJ2-2): EPEVTQTPSHQVTQMGQEVILRCVPISNHLYFYWYRQILGQKVEFLVSFYNNEISEKSEIFDDQFSVERPDGSNFTLKIRSTKLEDSAMYFCASSAQDLTGELFFGEGSRLTVL.

The chain links TRBV3-1 to TRBJ1-6, with 9 bases matching TRBD1. The germline gives CDR1 LGHDT, CDR2 YNNKEL (reference sequence). The V gene end was trimmed by 0 bases and the J gene end by 10 bases; junction bases not matched to a gene: 7. The length of the CDR3 is 16 residues. The CDR3 DNA reads TGTGCCAGCAGCCAAGAAGCGAGGACAGGGGTATCACCCCTCCACTTT. This sequence encodes CASSQEARTGVSPLHF.

This chain's CDR3 is CSARASPATRGGQYF. In nucleotides, the CDR3 is TGCAGTGCTAGAGCCAGCCCCGCTACCAGGGGCGGGCAGTACTTC. The rearrangement links TRBV20-1 to TRBJ2-7, with D possibly matching TRBD1 (6 bases). The CDR3 totals 15 residues. Looked up from germline, CDR1 is DFQATT and CDR2 is SNEGSKA (reference sequence). The V gene lost 1 base and the J gene lost 9 bases, with 22 bases spanning the gap.

Concerning this clonotype itself: A read error is possible here, since a much larger clone lies one base away. This chain connects TRBV12-3 or TRBV12-4 to TRBJ1-5, with TRBD1 matching 7 bases. The CDR3 runs to 17 residues. CDR3 DNA: TGTGCCAGCAGTTACAGGGGAACAGGGATGAGCAATCAGCCCCAGCAGTTT. Protein product: CASSYRGTGMSNQPQQF.

J is TRBJ1-1 and V is TRBV29-1; perhaps TRBD1 as D (6 bases). CDR3 length: 11 amino acids. Trimming took off 6 bases at V and 5 bases at J, with 10 bases between the two ends. Germline V gene sequence: CDR1 SQVTM, CDR2 ANQGSEA. The CDR3: CSVIRGTEAFF. CDR3 coding DNA: TGCAGCGTCATCAGGGGAACTGAAGCTTTCTTT.

This rearrangement joins TRBV4-1 to TRBJ2-1; possible D gene TRBD1, 8 bases. CDR1 and CDR2 (germline): MGHRA, YSYEKL. The CDR3 loop spans 13 amino acids. Trimming stripped 6 bases from V and 5 bases from J, with 11 bases between. CDR3 residues: CASRQGGDNEQFF. The CDR3 DNA follows: TGCGCCAGCAGACAGGGGGGGGACAATGAGCAGTTCTTC.

In its sample, this clonotype was seen many times. This chain uses TRBV12-3 or TRBV12-4 with TRBJ2-5; 12 bases map to TRBD2. This CDR3 is built from 14 residues. The trim removed 7 bases at V and 4 bases at J, leaving 4 bases unmatched. The CDR3 sequence is CASTPGLAGETQYF. Written as DNA, the CDR3 is TGTGCCAGCACCCCGGGACTAGCGGGAGAGACCCAGTACTTC.

This clonotype was detected ten times or more. The rearrangement links TRBV12-3 or TRBV12-4 to TRBJ2-4, with TRBD1 matching 8 bases. The junction had 11 bases not matched to a gene; V was cut back by 5 bases and J by 2 bases. The CDR3 sequence is 17 residues long. CDR3 sequence (DNA): TGTGCCAGCAGTCTACGCGGGACAGGTAGAACCAAAAACATTCAGTACTTC. This gives the protein CASSLRGTGRTKNIQYF.

Many counts were recorded for this clonotype. The CDR3 is CASSEYYGYTF. For the CDR3, the DNA is TGTGCCAGCAGTGAATACTATGGCTACACCTTC. V is TRBV6-1 and J is TRBJ1-2; D remains unclear. The CDR3 runs 11 residues. The V gene lost 2 bases and the J gene lost 3 bases, with 1 base spanning the gap. Germline V gives CDR1 MNHNS, CDR2 SASEGT.

The chain carries TRBV19 and TRBJ2-5; D might be TRBD2 (5 bases). The CDR3 contains 13 residues. Trimming took off 8 bases at V and 2 bases at J, with 12 bases between the two ends. The germline V gene has CDR1 LNHDA and CDR2 SQIVND (reference sequence). This CDR3 is CASASRDQETQYF. The CDR3 DNA sequence: TGTGCCAGTGCGTCGAGGGATCAAGAGACCCAGTACTTC.

A remark on this clonotype: A read error may explain this, as a much larger clone is one base away. The CDR3 spells CASSESAAEAFF. In nucleotides, the CDR3 is TGTGCCAGCAGTGAGTCGGCAGCTGAAGCTTTCTTT. The rearrangement uses TRBV6-1 and TRBJ1-1; D unresolved. Per germline, CDR1 MNHNS and CDR2 SASEGT. This CDR3 spans 12 amino acids. Trimming took off 3 bases at V and 6 bases at J, with 8 bases between the two ends.

Comments on this clonotype: A much larger clone is a single base away; this may be a read error. This chain connects TRBV7-2 to TRBJ1-1; D not certain. Germline CDR1 and CDR2: SGHTA and FQGNSA. The CDR3 is 11 amino acids. Between the trimmed V and J ends, which lost 1 base and 8 bases, there was a span of 5 bases. The CDR3 coding sequence is TGTGCCAGCAGCTTAGAAAGGGAAGCTTTCTTT. This codes for CASSLEREAFF.

Concerning this clonotype: A much larger clone differs from this one at a single base, so this may be a read error. This rearrangement joins TRBV6-5 to TRBJ2-7; a weak D match, TRBD1 (6 bases). The germline V gene has CDR1 MNHEY and CDR2 SVGAGI. This CDR3 contains 15 residues. The CDR3 coding sequence is TGTACCAGCAGTTACTCGGCGCTAGGGACACCTTCTCTGTACTTC. Its protein product is CTSSYSALGTPSLYF.

This chain connects TRBV10-3 to TRBJ1-1; D is uncertain. The ends were cut back, 8 bases at V and 1 base at J, with 8 bases in the middle. Per germline, CDR1 ENHRY and CDR2 SYGVKD. The CDR3 consists of 12 residues. In DNA form, the CDR3 reads TGTGCCATCGGACGGTCGAACACTGAAGCTTTCTTT. Its translation: CAIGRSNTEAFF.

This clonotype showed up many times. This chain uses TRBV28 with TRBJ2-7; tentative D call: TRBD1 (6 bases). With 2 bases removed from V and 0 bases from J, the gap between germline ends came to 11 bases. The CDR3 sequence is 15 residues long. Germline CDR1 MDHEN, CDR2 SYDVKM. Here the CDR3 reads CASSLRLGGSYEQYF. CDR3 DNA: TGTGCCAGCAGTTTACGGTTAGGGGGCTCCTACGAGCAGTACTTC.

This chain connects TRBV4-3 to TRBJ2-7, with D unclear. CDR1 is LGHNA and CDR2 is YSLEER in the germline V gene. The CDR3 runs to 14 residues. The V end lost 0 bases, the J end lost 3 bases, and 9 bases lay between the germline ends. DNA for the CDR3: TGCGCCAGCAGCCAAGAATTGGACGTCTACGAGCAGTACTTC. It specifies CASSQELDVYEQYF.

This clonotype was counted only a few times. The chain combines TRBV12-3 or TRBV12-4 with TRBJ1-2; no reliable D call. The V end was cut by 5 bases, the J end by 2 bases, with 9 bases between. The CDR3 loop spans 13 amino acids. CDR3 sequence: CASSPDLNYGYTF. The CDR3 region has the DNA TGTGCCAGCAGTCCTGACCTAAACTATGGCTACACCTTC.

There are many counts of this clonotype. This sequence joins TRBV2 and TRBJ2-5, with 8 nucleotides matching TRBD2. From germline, CDR1 is SNHLY and CDR2 FYNNEI. Germline trimming cut 5 bases from V and 1 base from J; bases unmatched to any gene: 3. This CDR3 is built from 14 residues. This CDR3 reads CASSRTSLQETQYF. The CDR3 nucleotides are TGTGCCAGCAGTCGGACTAGCCTCCAAGAGACCCAGTACTTC.

The chain is built from TRBV19 and TRBJ2-7, with TRBD1 identical over 8 bases. The trim removed 7 bases at V and 3 bases at J, leaving 5 bases unmatched. Germline CDR1 reads LNHDA; CDR2 reads SQIVND (reference sequence). The CDR3 is 13 amino acids. In DNA form, the CDR3 reads TGTGCCAGTAAGCCTGGACAGGGCTACGAGCAGTACTTC. Protein: CASKPGQGYEQYF.

The chain joins TRBV11-3 to TRBJ2-1; D gene unclear. Trimming removed 5 bases from V and 6 bases from J, with 8 bases in between. This CDR3 has 12 amino acids. Germline assignment: CDR1 SGHNT and CDR2 YENEEA. The CDR3 DNA reads as TGTGCCAGCAGCCCCGCTAGCAATGAGCAGTTCTTC. This encodes CASSPASNEQFF.

This sequence joins TRBV6-1 and TRBJ2-7, with D perhaps TRBD1 or TRBD2 (5 bases each). Trimming removed 3 bases from V and 7 bases from J, with 22 bases in between. Germline lookup yields CDR1 MNHNS and CDR2 SASEGT. The CDR3 runs 16 residues. The CDR3 region is CASSDNAGAPLGEQYF. The CDR3, as DNA: TGTGCCAGCAGTGACAATGCCGGGGCACCCCTCGGGGAGCAGTACTTC.

This sequence joins TRBV2 and TRBJ2-3; perhaps TRBD1 as D (5 bases). With 0 bases removed from V and 4 bases from J, the gap between germline ends came to 11 bases. Germline CDR1 reads SNHLY; CDR2 reads FYNNEI. This CDR3 has 15 residues. Here the CDR3 DNA reads TGTGCCAGCAGTGAAGCGGGGCCGATGTCAGATACGCAGTATTTT. Amino acid sequence: CASSEAGPMSDTQYF.

The sample holds a few counts of this clonotype. CDR3 in amino acids: CASSQGPRGNEKLFF. Written as DNA, the CDR3 is TGTGCCAGTAGTCAAGGACCCCGCGGTAATGAAAAACTGTTTTTT. The rearrangement joins TRBV19 to TRBJ1-4; D gene ambiguous. Trimming pared 5 bases from V and 4 bases from J, leaving 14 bases between. The CDR3 is made up of 15 amino acids. Germline CDR1 LNHDA, CDR2 SQIVND (reference sequence).

This clonotype was detected ten times or more. This sequence joins TRBV29-1 and TRBJ1-1; 8 bases align to TRBD1. The CDR3 consists of 14 residues. Germline trimming cut 6 bases from V and 5 bases from J; bases unmatched to any gene: 11. CDR1 and CDR2 (germline): SQVTM, ANQGSEA. Here the CDR3 DNA reads TGCAGCGTACCCCGACAGGGGCGCCAGACTGAAGCTTTCTTT. Translated, it gives CSVPRQGRQTEAFF.

The chain is built from TRBV12-3 or TRBV12-4 and TRBJ1-2; no clear D. Trimming took 4 bases from V and 4 from J, leaving 7 bases between them. This CDR3 is built from 12 residues. CDR3 nucleotide sequence: TGTGCCAGCAGTTCACATCGCTATGGCTACACCTTC. It is translated as CASSSHRYGYTF.

This clonotype has at least ten counts. This chain joins TRBV3-1 and TRBJ2-5; possible D gene TRBD1, 6 bases. Per the germline V gene, CDR1 is LGHDT and CDR2 is YNNKEL (reference sequence). Trimming removed 3 bases at V and 3 bases at J, with 14 bases between. The CDR3 is 15 residues long. The CDR3 DNA reads TGTGCCAGCAGCCAGCGACAGGAGCTAAAAGAGACCCAGTACTTC. Translated: CASSQRQELKETQYF.

In this sample, this clonotype turned up many times. The chain is built from TRBV2 and TRBJ2-1; the match to TRBD1 covers 8 bases. The V segment lost 5 bases and the J segment 2 bases; nucleotides outside the gene matches: 2. The CDR3 consists of 14 residues. Germline CDR1 SNHLY, CDR2 FYNNEI. The CDR3 sequence is CASSRTGPYNEQFF. The CDR3 nucleotides read TGTGCCAGCAGTAGGACAGGGCCCTACAATGAGCAGTTCTTC.

As concerns this clonotype: A much larger clonotype is one base distant, so this may be a read error. This chain connects TRBV28 to TRBJ1-5; the D is unclear. The CDR3 loop spans 13 amino acids. Trimming shortened V by 10 bases and J by 3 bases, and 13 bases separated the two germline ends. From germline, CDR1 is MDHEN and CDR2 SYDVKM. The CDR3 sequence: CATTAIDNQPQHF. In DNA form, the CDR3 reads TGTGCCACCACCGCGATAGACAATCAGCCCCAGCATTTT.

A few counts support this clonotype. The chain recombines TRBV29-1 with TRBJ2-5, with 9 bases lining up with TRBD1. Trimming cost V 6 bases and J 1 base; bases outside gene matches: 3. The CDR3 consists of 13 residues. Germline assignment: CDR1 SQVTM and CDR2 ANQGSEA. In DNA form, the CDR3 reads TGCAGCGTCGACAGGGGGATCCAAGAGACCCAGTACTTC. Amino acid sequence: CSVDRGIQETQYF.

Many counts were recorded for this clonotype. This chain uses TRBV5-1 with TRBJ1-4; D not certain. V was clipped by 0 bases and J by 10 bases, with 10 bases between them. The CDR3 is made up of 13 amino acids. Looked up from germline, CDR1 is SGHRS and CDR2 is YFSETQ. CDR3 amino acids: CASSLETSGKLFF. CDR3 in DNA: TGCGCCAGCAGCTTGGAGACGAGCGGAAAACTGTTTTTT.

This clonotype was recorded a few times. This chain links TRBV15 with TRBJ2-1; D is perhaps TRBD1 (5 bases). The CDR3 runs to 14 residues. The V gene lost 0 bases and the J gene lost 9 bases, with 12 bases spanning the gap. CDR1 is LNHNV and CDR2 is YYDKDF in the germline V gene (reference sequence). CDR3 loop: CATSREGRVTEQFF. In DNA form, the CDR3 reads TGTGCCACCAGCAGAGAGGGCAGGGTAACTGAGCAGTTCTTC.